Listed below are T cell receptor beta chains from one sample, sequenced in a study of T cell repertoires in cytomegalovirus infection. Using its own MiXCR run on the reads, TCRdb lists one record per CDR3 protein. The data contain 300,000 to 450,000 distinct CDR3 sequences, 15% to 20% of them singletons. Source material: PBMCs. The source is a human donor in good health (CMV status not recorded). Some clones in this sample may be carry-over from other donors' samples. CDR3s include the opening cysteine and the closing phenylalanine or tryptophan. A D gene is named only where the DNA matches it firmly. A clone size is listed for some rows: how often the clone was seen (once, few, many), or a class if it is expanded.

clone size | D gene | J gene | V gene | CDR3 protein | CDR3 DNA
many | TRBD1 | TRBJ1-2 | TRBV7-2 | CASSKLRDSSVGGYTF | TGTGCCAGCAGCAAACTCCGGGACAGCTCTGTTGGGGGCTACACCTTC
many | TRBD2 | TRBJ2-5 | TRBV6-2/TRBV6-3 | CASAALATQETQYF | TGTGCCAGTGCGGCACTAGCGACACAAGAGACCCAGTACTTC
- | - | TRBJ1-5 | TRBV20-1 | CSARPRTDNQPQHF | TGCAGTGCTAGACCCCGGACAGACAATCAGCCCCAGCATTTT
few | - | TRBJ2-3 | TRBV6-2/TRBV6-3 | CASSYASVRTDTQYF | TGTGCCAGCAGTTACGCTTCGGTTCGCACAGATACGCAGTATTTT
few | - | TRBJ1-6 | TRBV14 | CASSQDLSSYNSPLHF | TGTGCCAGCAGCCAAGATCTGAGTTCCTATAATTCACCCCTCCACTTT
few | TRBD2 | TRBJ2-5 | TRBV3-1 | CASSQDYPSGLRETQYF | TGTGCCAGCAGCCAAGACTATCCTAGCGGCCTGAGGGAGACCCAGTACTTC
few | - | TRBJ1-5 | TRBV5-6 | CASSLGPQRDQPQHF | TGTGCCAGCAGCTTAGGACCCCAAAGGGATCAGCCCCAGCATTTT
- | TRBD2 | TRBJ2-2 | TRBV6-1 | CASTDLAGDTGELFF | TGTGCCAGCACGGATCTAGCGGGGGACACCGGGGAGCTGTTTTTT
- | - | TRBJ1-1 | TRBV15 | CATSRDPPREAEAFF | TGTGCCACCAGCAGAGACCCCCCTCGGGAGGCTGAAGCTTTCTTT
- | - | TRBJ1-2 | TRBV2 | CASSEAGESNGYTF | TGTGCCAGCAGTGAGGCAGGGGAAAGTAATGGCTACACCTTC
few | - | TRBJ1-1 | TRBV19 | CASSRGGLNTEAFF | TGTGCCAGTTCAAGGGGGGGCTTGAACACTGAAGCTTTCTTT
once | - | TRBJ2-1 | TRBV6-2/TRBV6-3 | CASTGVAYNEQFF | TGTGCCAGCACCGGAGTAGCGTACAATGAGCAGTTCTTC
many | - | TRBJ2-7 | TRBV5-6 | CASSLATVNLEQYF | TGTGCCAGCAGCTTGGCCACCGTTAATCTCGAGCAGTACTTC
few | - | TRBJ2-3 | TRBV7-2 | CASRPGGGPPDTQYF | TGTGCCAGCAGGCCAGGGGGGGGGCCCCCAGATACGCAGTATTTT
once | - | TRBJ2-1 | TRBV4-2 | CASSHGQVRNEQFF | TGTGCCAGCAGCCATGGGCAGGTTAGGAATGAGCAGTTCTTC
- | - | TRBJ2-3 | TRBV5-5 | CASSLEGTPRSDTQYF | TGTGCCAGCAGCTTGGAGGGGACCCCTCGGAGCGATACGCAGTATTTT
few | TRBD1 | TRBJ1-5 | TRBV4-3 | CASSHTGDQPQHF | TGCGCCAGCAGCCACACAGGGGATCAGCCCCAGCATTTT
few | - | TRBJ1-6 | TRBV10-3 | CAISDHRESSYNSPLHF | TGTGCCATCAGTGATCATAGGGAGAGCTCCTATAATTCACCCCTCCACTTT
- | - | TRBJ1-2 | TRBV28 | CASSLAEYGYTF | TGTGCCAGCAGTTTGGCGGAATATGGCTACACCTTC
- | - | TRBJ2-2 | TRBV7-6 | CASSFGPPHNTGELFF | TGTGCCAGCAGCTTTGGTCCTCCCCATAACACCGGGGAGCTGTTTTTT
- | - | TRBJ2-7 | TRBV4-3 | CASSQDRGGNYEQYF | TGCGCCAGCAGCCAAGATAGAGGGGGGAACTACGAGCAGTACTTC
- | - | TRBJ2-7 | TRBV29-1 | CSVGRTGPPYEQYF | TGCAGCGTCGGCCGGACGGGGCCCCCCTACGAGCAGTACTTC